This passage covers 14 T cell receptor beta chains from one sample sequenced in a study of T cells in Graves' hyperthyroidism and ophthalmopathy. Authors of the study amplified TCR beta CDR3 regions from RNA transcripts. Using the HTBI primer set, a first-round RT-PCR was run on the TCR CDR3. TCRdb re-called the multiplex PCR reads with MiXCR, one entry per CDR3 protein. The table shows more than 500,000 distinct CDR3 sequences, with approximately 14% occurring only once. The sequencing input was blood. All receptors come from a woman between 35 and 50 years old with Graves' hyperthyroidism.

This clonotype was detected ten times or more. The CDR3 DNA reads TGTGCCAGCAGCACGGGGACGGTGGGACCCTACGAGCAGTACTTC. Translation gives CASSTGTVGPYEQYF. The chain carries TRBV5-5 and TRBJ2-7, with D perhaps being TRBD1 or TRBD2 (5 bases each). V was pared by 4 bases and J by 2 bases, with 16 bases between. The CDR3 loop spans 15 amino acids. Germline loops: CDR1 SGHKS, CDR2 YYEKEE (reference sequence).

This clonotype came up many times. The gene calls are TRBV27 and TRBJ2-2, with D perhaps matching TRBD2 (5 bases). Trimming cost V 5 bases and J 4 bases, with 8 bases left between them. This CDR3 is built from 13 residues. Germline CDR1 MNHEY, CDR2 SMNVEV (reference sequence). The CDR3, as DNA: TGTGCCAGCAGTAAACTAGGCACCGGGGAGCTGTTTTTT. Encoded protein: CASSKLGTGELFF.

This clonotype was counted at least ten times. The CDR3 is CATSDLLGETQYF. As DNA, the CDR3 is TGTGCCACCAGTGATTTGTTAGGAGAGACCCAGTACTTC. This chain links TRBV24-1 with TRBJ2-5, with unresolved D. The CDR3 extends over 13 amino acids. The ends were cut back, 0 bases at V and 4 bases at J, with 5 bases in the middle. Per germline, CDR1 KGHDR and CDR2 SFDVKD.

The sample holds many counts of this clonotype. The J gene is TRBJ2-5, the V gene TRBV3-1, with 13 bases aligning to TRBD2. The CDR3 covers 17 residues. CDR1 and CDR2 (germline): LGHDT, YNNKEL (reference sequence). The J segment lost 2 bases and the V segment lost 8 bases, leaving 11 bases of the junction unmatched. CDR3 loop: CASRYRTSGRWQETQYF. The CDR3 bases are TGTGCCAGCCGATATAGGACTAGCGGGAGATGGCAAGAGACCCAGTACTTC.

This clonotype was recorded many times. The CDR3 loop is CASSSRQHSYNEQFF. CDR3 bases: TGCGCCAGCAGTTCCCGTCAACACTCCTACAATGAGCAGTTCTTC. The chain uses TRBV5-1 and TRBJ2-1, with D hard to call. With 5 bases removed from V and 0 bases from J, the gap between germline ends came to 12 bases. The CDR3 has 15 residues. Germline values: CDR1 SGHRS, CDR2 YFSETQ.

The chain employs TRBV6-5 and TRBJ2-1; no firm D call. V was pared by 0 bases and J by 10 bases, with 10 bases between. Germline V gene data show CDR1 as MNHEY and CDR2 as SVGAGI. The CDR3 is 13 amino acids. The CDR3 region is CASSYSNYGEQFF. For the CDR3, the DNA is TGTGCCAGCAGTTACTCGAACTATGGGGAGCAGTTCTTC.

This clonotype has more than one count but fewer than ten. The chain couples TRBV10-3 to TRBJ2-1; 8 nucleotides line up with TRBD1. The CDR3 contains 13 residues. Looked up from germline, CDR1 is ENHRY and CDR2 is SYGVKD. V was clipped by 10 bases and J by 4 bases; unmatched bases: 6. This CDR3 reads CATDRGGYNEQFF. The DNA for the CDR3 is TGTGCCACCGACAGGGGTGGATACAATGAGCAGTTCTTC.

This clonotype came up many times. The rearrangement links TRBV18 to TRBJ1-1, with D hard to call. Per the germline V gene, CDR1 is KGHSH and CDR2 is LQKENI. Trimming removed 3 bases at V and 7 bases at J, with 15 bases between. CDR3 size: 14 residues. CDR3 DNA: TGTGCCAGCTCACCCCTATCCGCTGGTGGTGAAGCTTTCTTT. This codes for CASSPLSAGGEAFF.

The table lists this clonotype with many counts. This chain joins TRBV20-1 and TRBJ1-5, with D perhaps TRBD1 (6 bases). Germline-derived CDR1 and CDR2 are DFQATT and SNEGSKA (reference sequence). The ends were cut back, 3 bases at V and 1 base at J, with 13 bases in the middle. This CDR3 has 15 amino acids. The CDR3 region has the DNA TGCAGTGCTAGTAGGACAGAGGCGAGCAATCAGCCCCAGCATTTT. Its translation is CSASRTEASNQPQHF.

Points on this clonotype: Since a much larger clone is just one base distant, this may be a read error. The chain is built from TRBV6-1 and TRBJ1-1; D unresolved. The CDR3 is 13 residues long. Looked up from germline, CDR1 is MNHNS and CDR2 is SASEGT. Trimming pared 4 bases from V and 3 bases from J, leaving 9 bases between. CDR3 sequence (DNA): TGTGCCAGCAGTGCTAGGAGAGACACTGAAGCTTTCTTT. It encodes CASSARRDTEAFF.

The chain is built from TRBV20-1 and TRBJ2-3; 10 positions agree with TRBD2. Per the germline V gene, CDR1 is DFQATT and CDR2 is SNEGSKA (reference sequence). Trimming took 1 base from V and 1 from J; bases not matched to a gene: 5. The CDR3 loop spans 16 amino acids. The CDR3 DNA reads as TGCAGTGCTAGAGGCCCCGGACTAGCGGGCACAGATACGCAGTATTTT. This encodes CSARGPGLAGTDTQYF.

The table lists this clonotype with many counts. V usage is TRBV11-2 and J usage is TRBJ2-5; 11 nucleotides align to TRBD2. Germline V lookup: CDR1 SGHAT, CDR2 FQNNGV. This CDR3 is built from 16 residues. V lost 2 bases to trimming and J lost 4 bases; unmatched junction nucleotides: 6. The CDR3 loop is CASSLLRLAGGETQYF. As DNA, the CDR3 is TGTGCCAGCAGCTTACTTCGGCTAGCGGGAGGAGAGACCCAGTACTTC.

V gene TRBV2 combines with J gene TRBJ2-3; D is possibly TRBD2 (5 bases). CDR3 length: 14 residues. CDR1 is SNHLY, CDR2 FYNNEI, per germline. V shed 6 bases and J shed 7 bases, with 17 bases lying between them. The CDR3 here is CASSFTTAGNTQYF. CDR3 sequence (DNA): TGTGCCAGCAGCTTCACGACTGCGGGCAATACGCAGTATTTT.

Many counts were recorded for this clonotype. The genes are TRBV6-1 and TRBJ1-2; D remains ambiguous. Germline V gene lookup returns CDR1 MNHNS and CDR2 SASEGT. V lost 2 bases to trimming and J lost 4 bases, with 14 bases between them. The CDR3 is 15 amino acids. The CDR3 loop is CASSEWSGGGYGYTF. The CDR3 DNA follows: TGTGCCAGCAGTGAATGGAGCGGTGGCGGCTATGGCTACACCTTC.